A single sample is the source of the 28 T cell receptor beta chains below, sequenced in a study of cytomegalovirus exposure and HLA in healthy donors. The PCR used 60 Vbeta and 13 Jbeta primers. Libraries were prepared by immunoSEQ multiplex PCR; TCRdb keeps only in-frame clonotypes and omits some of them. The sample consists of over 100,000 clones, around 81% of them appearing once. Sequencing used PBMCs. The receptor set was obtained from a woman in her twenties or thirties in good health and CMV-seronegative.

The chain has TRBV10-3 and TRBJ1-1; 9 bases map to TRBD1. This CDR3 spans 14 amino acids. The V gene's germline CDR1 is ENHRY and CDR2 SYGVKD. The V and J ends lost 5 bases and 7 bases, in that order; junction bases with no gene match: 8. The chain's CDR3 is CAISPGQGPGEAFF. The DNA for the CDR3 is TGTGCCATCAGTCCGGGACAGGGTCCTGGTGAAGCTTTCTTT.

This chain links TRBV28 with TRBJ1-2; D uncertain. Germline CDR1 and CDR2: MDHEN and SYDVKM. Trimming left V 1 base short and J 8 bases short, with 11 bases between. The CDR3 covers 13 residues. The CDR3 region is CASSLSFPGGYTF. The CDR3 nucleotides are TGTGCCAGCAGTTTATCGTTTCCCGGGGGCTACACCTTC.

This sequence joins TRBV9 and TRBJ2-5, with D tentatively TRBD2 (5 bases). Germline V gene lookup returns CDR1 SGDLS and CDR2 YYNGEE. V was clipped by 5 bases and J by 5 bases, with 16 bases between them. CDR3 size: 14 residues. Here the CDR3 reads CASSVRGEMETQYF. CDR3 DNA: TGTGCCAGCAGTGTTCGTGGGGAGATGGAGACCCAGTACTTC.

The sample holds a few counts of this clone. The genes are TRBV9 and TRBJ2-1; 9 bases are shared with TRBD2. The CDR3 totals 19 residues. Per the germline V gene, CDR1 is SGDLS and CDR2 is YYNGEE. The junction had 16 bases not matched to a gene; V was cut back by 0 bases and J by 6 bases. CDR3 loop: CASSVVGVLGGGEGNEQFF. The CDR3 nucleotides are TGTGCCAGCAGCGTAGTAGGAGTATTAGGCGGGGGGGAGGGCAATGAGCAGTTCTTC.

This rearrangement joins TRBV5-1 to TRBJ1-4; TRBD1 matches at 9 bases. The length of the CDR3 is 15 residues. Germline V gives CDR1 SGHRS, CDR2 YFSETQ. V shed 1 base, J shed 5 bases, and the junction held 3 bases outside the gene matches. Here the CDR3 reads CASSLKGTGNEKLFF. The CDR3 DNA reads TGCGCCAGCAGCTTGAAGGGGACAGGGAATGAAAAACTGTTTTTT.

This chain connects TRBV6-1 to TRBJ2-7; TRBD1 aligns across 7 bases. This CDR3 is 15 amino acids long. Germline CDR1 and CDR2: MNHNS and SASEGT. The J segment lost 3 bases and the V segment lost 6 bases, leaving 11 bases of the junction unmatched. CDR3 bases: TGTGCCAGCAGGATTACAGGGGCGTCCGGCTACGAGCAGTACTTC. Its protein is CASRITGASGYEQYF.

This sequence joins TRBV6-1 and TRBJ1-1, with no clear D. This CDR3 has 14 residues. V was pared by 7 bases and J by 5 bases, with 17 bases between. Germline V gene sequence: CDR1 MNHNS, CDR2 SASEGT. CDR3: CASTLGSGVTEAFF. In DNA, the CDR3 is TGTGCCAGCACCCTTGGTTCCGGGGTAACTGAAGCTTTCTTT.

With regard to this clone: Other DNA sequences of this sample code for an identical CDR3. CDR3 residues: CASSVGGRDTEAFF. The CDR3 DNA reads TGTGCCAGCAGCGTAGGGGGCAGGGACACTGAAGCTTTCTTT. This chain uses TRBV9 with TRBJ1-1; perhaps TRBD1 as D (5 bases). The CDR3 is 14 amino acids. Between the trimmed V and J ends, which lost 0 bases and 3 bases, there was a span of 9 bases. Germline V gives CDR1 SGDLS, CDR2 YYNGEE.

Here the CDR3 reads CASRPGSGGWSTGELFF. The CDR3 DNA is TGTGCCAGCAGGCCCGGTAGCGGGGGTTGGAGCACCGGGGAGCTGTTTTTT. The chain carries TRBV28 and TRBJ2-2; 9 bases fit TRBD2. This CDR3 comprises 17 residues. The V segment lost 6 bases and the J segment 4 bases; nucleotides outside the gene matches: 12. Germline V CDR1 and CDR2: MDHEN, SYDVKM.

The chain has TRBV10-3 and TRBJ1-1; 9 nucleotides match TRBD1. Germline CDR1 is ENHRY and CDR2 is SYGVKD. The CDR3 extends over 15 amino acids. V lost 2 bases to trimming and J lost 4 bases; unmatched junction nucleotides: 5. CDR3 sequence: CAISEQGTGPTEAFF. The DNA for the CDR3 is TGTGCCATCAGTGAGCAAGGGACAGGGCCCACTGAAGCTTTCTTT.

The chain couples TRBV7-9 to TRBJ1-3, with a possible D match to TRBD1 (5 bases). Germline values: CDR1 SEHNR, CDR2 FQNEAQ (reference sequence). V was trimmed by 6 bases and J by 0 bases, leaving 15 bases between them. There are 16 residues in the CDR3. The DNA for the CDR3 is TGTGCCAGCAGGACTTCCCAGGGAATCTCTGGAAACACCATATATTTT. Protein product: CASRTSQGISGNTIYF.

As concerns this clone: At one end, the junction sequence differs from germline, possibly due to a read error. V usage is TRBV6-5 and J usage is TRBJ1-5; the D gene is possibly TRBD1 (6 bases). The CDR3 is 13 amino acids. Germline CDR1 is MNHEY and CDR2 is SVGAGI. This chain's CDR3 is CASSQGLNRPQHF. The CDR3 nucleotides are TGTGCCAGCAGTCAGGGGCTGAATCGGCCCCAGCATTTT.

The rearrangement links TRBV25-1 to TRBJ2-7; possible D gene TRBD1, 6 bases. Looked up from germline, CDR1 is MGHDK and CDR2 is SYGVNS. V gave up 3 bases and J gave up 3 bases, with 12 bases separating them. This CDR3 contains 14 residues. For the CDR3, the DNA is TGTGCCAGCAGTGACACCAGGGGCTTCTACGAGCAGTACTTC. Translated, it gives CASSDTRGFYEQYF.

The chain employs TRBV29-1 and TRBJ2-5; D unclear. Trimming stripped 4 bases from V and 5 bases from J, with 14 bases between. Germline loops: CDR1 SQVTM, CDR2 ANQGSEA. This CDR3 has 13 amino acids. The CDR3 region has the DNA TGCAGCGTTGGGAAAGAGGCTGGGGAGACCCAGTACTTC. Amino acid sequence: CSVGKEAGETQYF.

The chain couples TRBV4-2 to TRBJ2-3, with 8 bases that match TRBD2. Germline values: CDR1 LGHNA, CDR2 YNFKEQ. With 4 bases clipped from V and 4 bases from J, the junction kept 13 bases outside the gene matches. The CDR3 runs 17 residues. CDR3 loop: CASSPKWGSGKPDTQYF. CDR3 sequence (DNA): TGTGCCAGCAGCCCGAAATGGGGTAGCGGGAAGCCAGATACGCAGTATTTT.

V and J are TRBV7-2 and TRBJ2-7, with 10 bases aligning to TRBD2. CDR3 size: 17 residues. The germline V gene encodes CDR1 SGHTA and CDR2 FQGNSA. Unmatched junction bases numbered 16, after V lost 5 bases and J lost 6 bases. The chain's CDR3 is CASSIYSGTSAVREQYF. The CDR3 nucleotides read TGTGCCAGCAGCATCTACTCCGGGACTAGCGCCGTACGCGAGCAGTACTTC. Complete variable domain (other parts from reference TRBV7-2 and TRBJ2-7): GAGVSQSPSNKVTEKGKDVELRCDPISGHTALYWYRQSLGQGLEFLIYFQGNSAPDKSGLPSDRFSAERTGGSVSTLTIQRTQQEDSAVYLCASSIYSGTSAVREQYFGPGTRLTVT.

The rearrangement uses TRBV7-2 and TRBJ1-1; D perhaps matches TRBD1 (5 bases). This CDR3 contains 13 residues. Trimming removed 5 bases from V and 4 bases from J, with 11 bases in between. Germline assignment: CDR1 SGHTA and CDR2 FQGNSA. The CDR3 nucleotides read TGTGCCAGCAGCCCCAGGGTTCGCACTGAAGCTTTCTTT. This translates into CASSPRVRTEAFF.

The CDR3, as DNA: TGTGCCAGCAGTACCGGGGACAGCTATCAGCCCCAGCATTTT. Encoded protein: CASSTGDSYQPQHF. J is TRBJ1-5 and V is TRBV28, with 7 bases that match TRBD1. This CDR3 region has 14 residues. V shed 5 bases, J shed 5 bases, and the junction held 6 bases outside the gene matches. Germline V gene lookup returns CDR1 MDHEN and CDR2 SYDVKM.

The rearrangement joins TRBV28 to TRBJ2-7; 8 nucleotides line up with TRBD1. The V gene end was trimmed by 6 bases and the J gene end by 3 bases; junction bases not matched to a gene: 10. This CDR3 region has 15 residues. The germline CDR1 and CDR2 sequences are MDHEN and SYDVKM. CDR3 loop: CASSHTRTGFYEQYF. CDR3 coding DNA: TGTGCCAGCAGCCATACTAGGACAGGGTTCTACGAGCAGTACTTC.

The chain joins TRBV9 to TRBJ2-2; a weak D match, TRBD1 (5 bases). Germline V CDR1 and CDR2: SGDLS, YYNGEE. The CDR3 length is 13 residues. Trimming removed 4 bases at V and 7 bases at J, with 11 bases between. CDR3 amino acids: CASSTRDSGELFF. The CDR3 DNA sequence: TGTGCCAGCAGCACCAGGGATAGCGGGGAGCTGTTTTTT.

V is TRBV7-2 and J is TRBJ2-1; 7 nucleotides align to TRBD2. This CDR3 region has 15 residues. Losses at the gene ends were 4 bases for V and 4 bases for J; bases not matched to a gene: 7. Germline V gene data show CDR1 as SGHTA and CDR2 as FQGNSA. In DNA form, the CDR3 reads TGTGCCAGCAGCTCGGGGCGGGAGATGTACAATGAGCAGTTCTTC. Its protein is CASSSGREMYNEQFF. Filled out from reference TRBV7-2 and TRBJ2-1, the complete variable domain reads GAGVSQSPSNKVTEKGKDVELRCDPISGHTALYWYRQSLGQGLEFLIYFQGNSAPDKSGLPSDRFSAERTGGSVSTLTIQRTQQEDSAVYLCASSSGREMYNEQFFGPGTRLTVL.

As for this clone: This is likely a read error, given that the CDR3 carries no conserved phenylalanine or tryptophan at its end. Because the CDR3's place on the DNA is in doubt, the DNA is left out and the CDR3 is given as listed by TCRdb. Different DNA sequences within this sample yield the same CDR3. The chain is built from TRBV15 and TRBJ1-2; TRBD1 is taken as the D call from the table, unchecked against the DNA. The CDR3 spans 11 residues, counting both ends. Germline V lookup: CDR1 LNHNV, CDR2 YYDKDF (reference sequence). The CDR3 here is CATSRGQGAAR.

A few counts support this clone. The V and J genes are TRBV6-5 and TRBJ2-5; no reliable D call. In germline, CDR1 is MNHEY, CDR2 SVGAGI. This CDR3 has 16 amino acids. V was cut by 0 bases and J by 5 bases, with 16 bases left in between. CDR3 in amino acids: CASSYSTSPAAETQYF. Written as DNA, the CDR3 is TGTGCCAGCAGTTACTCGACATCCCCCGCCGCGGAGACCCAGTACTTC.

V and J are TRBV15 and TRBJ1-2; 7 bases map to TRBD1. From germline, CDR1 is LNHNV and CDR2 YYDKDF (reference sequence). V lost 2 bases to trimming and J lost 7 bases; unmatched junction nucleotides: 10. The CDR3 loop spans 15 amino acids. The CDR3 here is CATSRNRQGGRGYTF. As DNA, the CDR3 is TGTGCCACCAGCAGAAATCGACAGGGAGGACGTGGCTACACCTTC.

The sample holds a few counts of this clone. The chain combines TRBV7-7 with TRBJ2-5; D perhaps matches TRBD1 (6 bases). Germline V gene lookup returns CDR1 SSHAT and CDR2 FNYEAQ (reference sequence). Trimming took 5 bases from V and 5 from J, leaving 6 bases between them. The CDR3 is made up of 11 amino acids. The CDR3 region is CASSQGETQYF. In nucleotides, the CDR3 is TGTGCCAGCAGCCAGGGGGAGACCCAGTACTTC.

The chain couples TRBV5-4 to TRBJ2-3; maybe TRBD1 (6 bases). This CDR3 comprises 16 residues. Trimming took off 1 base at V and 1 base at J, with 13 bases between the two ends. Germline V gene data show CDR1 as SGHNT and CDR2 as YYREEE (reference sequence). The CDR3 bases are TGTGCCAGCAGCTTGCCCACAGGGCCCGGCACAGATACGCAGTATTTT. Residues: CASSLPTGPGTDTQYF.

V usage is TRBV19 and J usage is TRBJ2-7, with D possibly matching TRBD2 (6 bases). V was pared by 1 base and J by 3 bases, with 10 bases between. Germline V gene sequence: CDR1 LNHDA, CDR2 SQIVND (reference sequence). The CDR3 length is 14 residues. This chain's CDR3 is CASSIGRVSYEQYF. Here the CDR3 DNA reads TGTGCCAGTAGTATAGGGAGGGTCAGCTACGAGCAGTACTTC.

The chain links TRBV27 to TRBJ2-1; 9 bases line up with TRBD2. This CDR3 spans 15 amino acids. The germline V gene encodes CDR1 MNHEY and CDR2 SMNVEV (reference sequence). Trimming cost V 1 base and J 7 bases; bases outside gene matches: 5. The CDR3 protein is CASSLLGGRGNEQFF. The CDR3, as DNA: TGTGCCAGCAGTTTATTGGGCGGGAGGGGGAATGAGCAGTTCTTC.